This TCR beta chain derives from a study of blood T cell repertoires in COVID-19. Turning to the study itself: Collection of acute and convalescent COVID-19 samples took place in the United States, Italy and Spain. Sample material is recorded as cDNA or gDNA derived from T cells, B-cell-depleted T cells, or PBMCs.

This clone was detected once. In the original analysis: Reference gene primer amplification in the assay estimated nucleated cell counts. Using immunoSEQ multiplex PCR, the repertoire was profiled, and TCRdb retains in-frame clones only, with some absent. That table is the source of V, J and clone size, and D and trimming were worked out from the DNA. The sample yields approximately 260,000 clones, 70% to 90% seen once. Everyone who took part was roughly 18 to 89 years old, and they came from over 20 US areas. V shed 3 bases and J shed 6 bases, with 18 bases lying between them. Germline loops: CDR1 LGHNA, CDR2 YSLEER. This CDR3 is built from 16 residues.

The rearrangement uses TRBV4-3 and TRBJ2-1; no definite D call. This receptor was taken from a woman in her 40s with acute COVID-19. The sample consisted of PBMCs or T cells enriched from blood (not recorded which). The CDR3 nucleotides are TGCGCCAGCAGCCATCTACCCCTTTCTGAAGCCAATGAGCAGTTCTTC. Its translation is CASSHLPLSEANEQFF.